This TCR beta chain was retrieved from a study of blood T cell repertoires in COVID-19. Study at large: Material from acute and convalescent COVID-19 was sourced from the United States, Italy and Spain.

Per the original data handling: How many nucleated cells were present was estimated from reference gene primer amplification. Assay: immunoSEQ multiplex PCR; the TCRdb copy retains only in-frame clones and omits some. The V and J calls and clone size are taken from that table; D and trimming were inferred from the DNA. The sample lists 60,000 to 70,000 clones, about 88% occurring once. Symptom resolution, clearance, or two negative PCRs marked the recovered donors of Cohort 3. Trimming at V came to 10 bases and at J to 4 bases, leaving 19 bases not matched to a gene. The CDR3 has 16 residues. Germline V gene lookup returns CDR1 SGHAT and CDR2 FQNNGV.

Sequenced: PBMCs or T cells enriched from blood (not recorded which). This clonotype was obtained from a middle-aged woman who had recovered from COVID-19. The chain recombines TRBV11-2 with TRBJ2-7; TRBD1 aligns across 7 bases. CDR3 DNA sequence: TGTGCCACCAAACCACCGGGACAGATAGAATTATACGAGCAGTACTTC. Its protein is CATKPPGQIELYEQYF.